This paragraph reports one TCR beta chain. Seattle-derived patients entered the study during active infection and were followed longitudinally. The protocol was immunoSEQ multiplex PCR, while the TCRdb copy is restricted to in-frame clones and leaves out a portion. Of 250,000 to 300,000 clones listed, nearly 90% are singletons. This record comes from a study of blood T cell repertoires in COVID-19. V lost 4 bases, J lost 6 bases, and 19 bases lay in between. CDR1 and CDR2 (germline): MNHEY, SMNVEV (reference sequence). The CDR3 extends over 16 amino acids. Sequenced: peripheral blood. This chain joins TRBV27 and TRBJ2-1; perhaps TRBD1 as D (6 bases). The TCR was taken from a woman younger than 45 with COVID-19, enrolled during active disease. Here the CDR3 DNA reads TGTGCCAGCAGTTGGGGGCCCGGGGCGGCGGGCAATGAGCAGTTCTTC. As protein: CASSWGPGAAGNEQFF.